One and the same sample provided the 25 T cell receptor beta chains below, sequenced in a study of T cell repertoires in cytomegalovirus infection. TCRdb reprocessed the reads with MiXCR, giving one entry per CDR3 protein. The table has fewer than 950,000 distinct CDR3 sequences, 30% to 35% seen once. Antigens for these TCRs are unknown. The specimen comprised cultured CD8+ T cells from PBMCs, sampled from culture after CMV antigen stimulation. These receptors originate from a human donor in good health (CMV status not recorded). Some clones in this sample may be carry-over from other donors' samples.

The CDR3 loop reads CASSLLEGARDTQYF. CDR3 nucleotide sequence: TGCGCCAGCAGCCTCCTAGAGGGGGCGAGGGATACGCAGTATTTT. V usage is TRBV4-3 and J usage is TRBJ2-3, with 7 bases matching TRBD1. Trimming took 4 bases from V and 6 from J; bases not matched to a gene: 10. CDR1 is LGHNA, CDR2 YSLEER, per germline. CDR3 size: 15 residues.

The rearrangement links TRBV12-3 or TRBV12-4 to TRBJ1-3, with 7 bases identical to TRBD1. Unmatched junction bases numbered 5, after V lost 6 bases and J lost 0 bases. The CDR3 runs 15 residues. The DNA for the CDR3 is TGTGCCAGCAGGCCGGGACAGTTCTCTGGAAACACCATATATTTT. Its protein product is CASRPGQFSGNTIYF.

Details on this clonotype: A read error is possible here, since a much larger clone lies one base away. The rearrangement joins TRBV7-8 to TRBJ1-1; no clear D. V was shortened by 8 bases and J by 0 bases, with 13 bases between the two germline ends. In germline, CDR1 is SGHVS, CDR2 FQNEAQ. This CDR3 has 14 amino acids. DNA of the CDR3: TGTGCCAGCTGCTCCCCCGGGCTGAACACTGAAGCTTTCTTT. Its protein is CASCSPGLNTEAFF.

This chain connects TRBV28 to TRBJ1-4; 9 bases map to TRBD1. The CDR3 covers 17 residues. V shed 2 bases, J shed 7 bases, and the junction held 11 bases outside the gene matches. Germline values: CDR1 MDHEN, CDR2 SYDVKM. The CDR3 loop reads CASSLRGGTGKSEKLFF. In DNA form, the CDR3 reads TGTGCCAGCAGTTTAAGGGGGGGGACAGGGAAAAGTGAAAAACTGTTTTTT.

This clonotype was seen many times. V gene TRBV7-9 combines with J gene TRBJ2-1; maybe TRBD1 (6 bases). This CDR3 is built from 15 residues. Trimming removed 4 bases from V and 1 base from J, with 11 bases in between. CDR1 is SEHNR, CDR2 FQNEAQ, per germline (reference sequence). The CDR3 sequence is CASSSYRESYNEQFF. The CDR3 nucleotides are TGTGCCAGCAGCTCGTACAGGGAATCCTACAATGAGCAGTTCTTC.

V usage is TRBV7-4 and J usage is TRBJ2-1; 9 positions agree with TRBD2. V lost 5 bases, J lost 7 bases, and 15 bases stayed unmatched. CDR3 length: 17 amino acids. Germline values: CDR1 SGHVT, CDR2 SQSDAQ. Written as DNA, the CDR3 is TGTGCCAGCAGCCCGCCGAGACCGGGACTAGCCTCAAATGAGCAGTTCTTC. Its translation is CASSPPRPGLASNEQFF.

The rearrangement uses TRBV27 and TRBJ2-1; D possibly uses TRBD1 or TRBD2 (5 bases each). CDR3 length equals 17 residues. Germline CDR1 and CDR2: MNHEY and SMNVEV (reference sequence). Trimming left V 0 bases short and J 0 bases short, with 12 bases between. The CDR3 sequence is CASSLSGPPSSYNEQFF. The CDR3 DNA follows: TGTGCCAGCAGTTTATCGGGACCTCCGAGCTCCTACAATGAGCAGTTCTTC.

The rearrangement uses TRBV5-4 and TRBJ2-7; possible D gene TRBD1, 6 bases. This CDR3 is 11 amino acids long. Trimming pared 3 bases from V and 10 bases from J, leaving 11 bases between. The germline gives CDR1 SGHNT, CDR2 YYREEE (reference sequence). CDR3 nucleotide sequence: TGTGCCAGCAGCTCTGGACAGAAACAGTACGTC. Protein sequence: CASSSGQKQYV.

This sequence joins TRBV6-2 or TRBV6-3 and TRBJ1-5; 8 bases are a match to TRBD1. CDR1 and CDR2 (germline): MNHEY, SVGEGT. The CDR3 has 16 residues. The trim removed 6 bases at V and 2 bases at J, leaving 9 bases unmatched. CDR3 in amino acids: CASSPLGQGGNQPQHF. CDR3 nucleotides: TGTGCCAGCAGCCCTCTAGGACAGGGAGGCAATCAGCCCCAGCATTTT.

The gene calls are TRBV27 and TRBJ2-1; D call uncertain. Trimming left V 5 bases short and J 5 bases short, with 13 bases between. From germline, CDR1 is MNHEY and CDR2 SMNVEV (reference sequence). There are 14 residues in the CDR3. The CDR3 DNA sequence: TGTGCCAGCAGTCCCGGGTCTGCTAACAATGAGCAGTTCTTC. This gives the protein CASSPGSANNEQFF.

This sequence joins TRBV6-1 and TRBJ1-1; D might be TRBD1 (5 bases). V shed 1 base and J shed 1 base, with 13 bases lying between them. Germline V gene data show CDR1 as MNHNS and CDR2 as SASEGT. The CDR3 is 16 amino acids. The CDR3 spells CASSEDFVGRNTEAFF. CDR3 bases: TGTGCCAGCAGTGAAGATTTCGTGGGACGGAACACTGAAGCTTTCTTT.

This clonotype was seen many times. The chain carries TRBV19 and TRBJ2-7; D is perhaps TRBD1 (5 bases). Trimming shortened V by 3 bases and J by 3 bases, and 15 bases separated the two germline ends. Germline V CDR1 and CDR2: LNHDA, SQIVND (reference sequence). The CDR3 runs 15 residues. The CDR3 nucleotides read TGTGCCAGTAGTATTAGGGGCAGGTCTGACTACGAGCAGTACTTC. This encodes CASSIRGRSDYEQYF.

CDR3 amino acids: CASRAPGTEVEAFF. The CDR3 DNA is TGTGCCAGCAGAGCTCCCGGGACAGAAGTTGAAGCTTTCTTT. The genes are TRBV6-5 and TRBJ1-1; 7 nucleotides align to TRBD1. The V segment lost 6 bases and the J segment 7 bases; nucleotides outside the gene matches: 11. Looked up from germline, CDR1 is MNHEY and CDR2 is SVGAGI. The CDR3 consists of 14 residues.

The CDR3 loop reads CASTLGGLGDTQYF. CDR3 sequence (DNA): TGTGCCAGCACCCTAGGGGGACTAGGGGATACGCAGTATTTT. The genes are TRBV12-3 or TRBV12-4 and TRBJ2-3, with 8 bases fitting TRBD2. V was pared by 7 bases and J by 6 bases, with 9 bases of the junction left unmatched. This CDR3 is 14 amino acids long.

This CDR3 is CASSRDQTYEQYV. The CDR3 nucleotides are TGTGCCAGCAGCCGGGACCAGACCTACGAGCAGTACGTC. This chain uses TRBV6-2 or TRBV6-3 with TRBJ2-7; TRBD1 or TRBD2 may be the D gene (5 bases each). CDR1 MNHEY and CDR2 SVGEGT come from the germline V gene. V was pared by 6 bases and J by 2 bases, with 11 bases between. The CDR3 runs to 13 residues.

This clonotype has at least ten counts. The chain couples TRBV7-6 to TRBJ2-1; 9 nucleotides agree with TRBD2. The junction had 2 bases not matched to a gene; V was cut back by 6 bases and J by 2 bases. Germline assignment: CDR1 SGHVS and CDR2 FNYEAQ. CDR3 size: 14 residues. CDR3 residues: CASRASGTYNEQFF. CDR3 bases: TGTGCCAGCAGGGCTAGCGGGACCTACAATGAGCAGTTCTTC.

The rearrangement uses TRBV7-2 and TRBJ1-1; 7 bases line up with TRBD1. Trimming took 5 bases from V and 7 from J; bases not matched to a gene: 7. The length of the CDR3 is 13 residues. Looked up from germline, CDR1 is SGHTA and CDR2 is FQGNSA. The DNA for the CDR3 is TGTGCCAGCAGCGACACAGGGGCGGGTGAAGCTTTCTTT. Residues: CASSDTGAGEAFF. Drawing the rest from reference TRBV7-2 and TRBJ1-1, the complete variable domain is GAGVSQSPSNKVTEKGKDVELRCDPISGHTALYWYRQSLGQGLEFLIYFQGNSAPDKSGLPSDRFSAERTGGSVSTLTIQRTQQEDSAVYLCASSDTGAGEAFFGQGTRLTVV.

A word on this clonotype: One end of the junction fails to match germline, which may point to a read error. The V call is TRBV7-9, the J call TRBJ1-1; TRBD1 matches 8 bases. Germline V gene sequence: CDR1 SEHNR, CDR2 FQNEAQ (reference sequence). The CDR3 runs to 14 residues. In DNA, the CDR3 is TGTGCCAACAGCTTACCCAAAAACAGGGGGGGAGCTTTCTTT. It encodes CANSLPKNRGGAFF.

DNA of the CDR3: TGTGCCAGTAGTATCGACAGTTTCGACTACACCTTC. Residues: CASSIDSFDYTF. The rearrangement uses TRBV19 and TRBJ1-2, with D possibly being TRBD1 (5 bases). Trimming cost V 3 bases and J 10 bases, with 12 bases left between them. Germline V gene data show CDR1 as LNHDA and CDR2 as SQIVND (reference sequence). This CDR3 has 12 residues.

This clonotype was seen repeatedly, ten times or more. The rearrangement links TRBV7-2 to TRBJ2-2; no clear D gene. Trimming cost V 3 bases and J 1 base, with 12 bases left between them. The CDR3 spans 16 residues. Germline-derived CDR1 and CDR2 are SGHTA and FQGNSA. In nucleotides, the CDR3 is TGTGCCAGCAGCTTCCCCAAGACTTTGAACACCGGGGAGCTGTTTTTT. As protein: CASSFPKTLNTGELFF.

This clonotype was seen only a few times. CDR3 nucleotide sequence: TGTGCCAGCAAACGCCGGCCCTACGATGAGCAGTACTTC. It encodes CASKRRPYDEQYF. V is TRBV6-1 and J is TRBJ2-7, with D unclear. Trimming pared 7 bases from V and 7 bases from J, leaving 17 bases between. This CDR3 has 13 amino acids. The germline V gene has CDR1 MNHNS and CDR2 SASEGT.

Comment on this clonotype: A read error may produce the germline difference seen at one junction end. DNA for the CDR3: TGTGCCAGCAGCTCCCCCAGCGGGGGGCAGCGGGAGACCCGGTACTTC. This encodes CASSSPSGGQRETRYF. This chain joins TRBV5-4 and TRBJ2-5; TRBD2 aligns across 9 bases. Per germline, CDR1 SGHNT and CDR2 YYREEE (reference sequence). The CDR3 consists of 16 residues.

This clonotype was observed a few times. This chain links TRBV6-6 with TRBJ2-1; no reliable D call. Germline assignment: CDR1 MNHNY and CDR2 SVGAGI (reference sequence). This CDR3 region has 15 residues. Trimming took 2 bases from V and 3 from J, leaving 11 bases between them. The CDR3 nucleotides are TGTGCCAGCAGTTACGGGCAGAACGTCTACAATGAGCAGTTCTTC. Translation: CASSYGQNVYNEQFF.

This clonotype was counted only a few times. V usage is TRBV4-2 and J usage is TRBJ1-1; 10 nucleotides align to TRBD1. CDR1 is LGHNA and CDR2 is YNFKEQ in the germline V gene. J lost 2 bases, V lost 5 bases, and 5 bases had no gene match. The CDR3 covers 15 residues. The CDR3 loop is CASSATGGPNTEAFF. As DNA, the CDR3 is TGTGCCAGCAGCGCGACAGGGGGCCCAAACACTGAAGCTTTCTTT.

This sequence joins TRBV24-1 and TRBJ2-3; D call uncertain. The length of the CDR3 is 16 residues. Trimming left V 9 bases short and J 0 bases short, with 18 bases between. Germline V gene lookup returns CDR1 KGHDR and CDR2 SFDVKD. CDR3 DNA: TGTGCCACCGGAGCCCCCGGTGCCCTGAGCACAGATACGCAGTATTTT. Amino acids: CATGAPGALSTDTQYF.